Listed here are 11 T cell receptor beta chains from one sample, sequenced in a study of OX40 agonist ivuxolimab in advanced cancers. Clones were read by immunoSEQ multiplex PCR, and TCRdb kept only the in-frame ones, dropping some. Of 67,000 or so clones in the sample, roughly 90% were seen once. The sequencing used CD4+ or CD8+ T cells sorted from blood, collected in a trial of the OX40 agonist ivuxolimab. Receptors were obtained from an adult with an advanced solid tumor such as melanoma, head and neck, liver or kidney cancer.

V is TRBV5-1 and J is TRBJ1-3; 7 bases are a match to TRBD1. The CDR3 is 16 residues long. Per germline, CDR1 SGHRS and CDR2 YFSETQ. J lost 0 bases, V lost 2 bases, and 5 bases had no gene match. The CDR3 DNA reads TGCGCCAGCAGCTTAACACCAGGGGGCTCTGGAAACACCATATATTTT. Amino acid sequence: CASSLTPGGSGNTIYF.

The chain combines TRBV5-1 with TRBJ1-1; D uncertain. V gave up 0 bases and J gave up 3 bases, with 6 bases separating them. Germline-derived CDR1 and CDR2 are SGHRS and YFSETQ. This CDR3 comprises 13 residues. This CDR3 reads CASSLDVYTEAFF. Here the CDR3 DNA reads TGCGCCAGCAGCTTGGATGTGTACACTGAAGCTTTCTTT.

The chain has TRBV6-4 and TRBJ1-2, with D unresolved. Germline assignment: CDR1 MRHNA and CDR2 SNTAGT. CDR3 length equals 14 residues. The V gene lost 3 bases and the J gene lost 7 bases, with 15 bases spanning the gap. This chain's CDR3 is CASSERGVGGGYTF. In DNA form, the CDR3 reads TGTGCCAGCAGTGAGCGAGGCGTCGGAGGTGGCTACACCTTC.

The V call is TRBV2, the J call TRBJ1-2; 7 bases are shared with TRBD1. The CDR3 has 14 residues. CDR1 SNHLY and CDR2 FYNNEI come from the germline V gene. V lost 4 bases to trimming and J lost 2 bases; unmatched junction nucleotides: 4. This chain's CDR3 is CASSGNRGNYGYTF. The CDR3 nucleotides read TGTGCCAGCAGTGGAAACAGGGGAAACTATGGCTACACCTTC.

This clone was detected a few times. The chain uses TRBV4-2 and TRBJ1-2; no definite D call. The germline V gene has CDR1 LGHNA and CDR2 YNFKEQ. The CDR3 is 14 residues long. Trimming left V 1 base short and J 5 bases short, with 11 bases between. In DNA form, the CDR3 reads TGTGCCAGCAGCCAAGTGGCCAGCAATTATGGCTACACCTTC. It codes for CASSQVASNYGYTF.

The chain recombines TRBV19 with TRBJ1-2, with 8 bases matching TRBD1. V shed 10 bases, J shed 1 base, and the junction held 14 bases outside the gene matches. CDR1 and CDR2 (germline): LNHDA, SQIVND (reference sequence). This CDR3 spans 16 amino acids. The CDR3 sequence: CAKDRQGSLLNYGYTF. For the CDR3, the DNA is TGTGCCAAAGATAGACAGGGGAGCCTCCTTAACTATGGCTACACCTTC.

The chain carries TRBV9 and TRBJ1-2, with TRBD1 matching 7 bases. CDR1 is SGDLS and CDR2 is YYNGEE in the germline V gene. This CDR3 comprises 16 residues. The V and J ends lost 4 bases and 2 bases, in that order; junction bases with no gene match: 11. The CDR3 loop is CASSRQMTGINYGYTF. The CDR3 DNA follows: TGTGCCAGCAGCCGACAGATGACAGGGATCAACTATGGCTACACCTTC. Complete variable domain (other parts from reference TRBV9 and TRBJ1-2): DSGVTQTPKHLITATGQRVTLRCSPRSGDLSVYWYQQSLDQGLQFLIQYYNGEERAKGNILERFSAQQFPDLHSELNLSSLELGDSALYFCASSRQMTGINYGYTFGSGTRLTVV.

The rearrangement joins TRBV10-2 to TRBJ2-3; D is undetermined. In germline, CDR1 is WSHSY, CDR2 SAAADI. The CDR3 is 13 amino acids. Trimming stripped 6 bases from V and 0 bases from J, with 7 bases between. CDR3 region: CASRETSTDTQYF. The CDR3 nucleotides read TGCGCCAGCAGAGAAACTAGCACAGATACGCAGTATTTT.

The chain is built from TRBV10-3 and TRBJ1-2; no clear D gene. V was trimmed by 5 bases and J by 7 bases, leaving 14 bases between them. Germline V gives CDR1 ENHRY, CDR2 SYGVKD. The CDR3 sequence is 13 residues long. Written as DNA, the CDR3 is TGTGCCATCAGTAATGAGGGCGCGGGTGGCTACACCTTC. This codes for CAISNEGAGGYTF.

The chain employs TRBV5-6 and TRBJ2-7, with 9 bases lining up with TRBD2. The CDR3 contains 15 residues. V was pared by 0 bases and J by 6 bases, with 7 bases of the junction left unmatched. Germline-derived CDR1 and CDR2 are SGHDT and YYEEEE. The CDR3 loop is CASSLAVRGGLEQYF. The DNA of the CDR3 is TGTGCCAGCAGCTTGGCGGTGCGGGGGGGCCTCGAGCAGTACTTC.

V is TRBV6-5 and J is TRBJ1-1, with 7 bases matching TRBD1. The V segment lost 1 base and the J segment 5 bases; nucleotides outside the gene matches: 7. The CDR3 length is 15 residues. Germline CDR1 MNHEY, CDR2 SVGAGI. Written as DNA, the CDR3 is TGTGCCAGCAGTTACTTTAACAGGGGCGGGACTGAAGCTTTCTTT. Its translation is CASSYFNRGGTEAFF.